This TCR beta chain was sequenced during a study of beta chain features in type 1 diabetes. Overall study results and limits: In all four CD4+ subsets, TCRB CDR3 length was significantly, moderately reduced in type 1 diabetes.

Every bit of the isolated RNA underwent reverse transcription, so sequencing read expressed TCRB transcripts. Sequenced by immunoSEQ multiplex PCR; TCRdb stores in-frame clones only, minus some. Of about 200,000 clones in the sample, about a tenth were seen once. CDR3 length: 13 residues. J was trimmed by 0 bases and V by 3 bases; bases with no gene match: 0. CDR1 SQVTM and CDR2 ANQGSEA come from the germline V gene. CD4+ naive, central memory, regulatory and stem cell-like memory subsets were isolated by sorting on CD45RO/CCR7/CD25/CD127/CD95/CD27. A few counts support this clone. The target antigen is unknown.

This chain links TRBV29-1 with TRBJ2-7; TRBD2 matches at 9 bases. This receptor was obtained from a man younger than 35 in good health. Sequencing was carried out using central memory CD4+ T cells from blood. CDR3 protein: CSVETSGSYEQYF. Here the CDR3 DNA reads TGCAGCGTTGAGACTAGCGGCTCCTACGAGCAGTACTTC.